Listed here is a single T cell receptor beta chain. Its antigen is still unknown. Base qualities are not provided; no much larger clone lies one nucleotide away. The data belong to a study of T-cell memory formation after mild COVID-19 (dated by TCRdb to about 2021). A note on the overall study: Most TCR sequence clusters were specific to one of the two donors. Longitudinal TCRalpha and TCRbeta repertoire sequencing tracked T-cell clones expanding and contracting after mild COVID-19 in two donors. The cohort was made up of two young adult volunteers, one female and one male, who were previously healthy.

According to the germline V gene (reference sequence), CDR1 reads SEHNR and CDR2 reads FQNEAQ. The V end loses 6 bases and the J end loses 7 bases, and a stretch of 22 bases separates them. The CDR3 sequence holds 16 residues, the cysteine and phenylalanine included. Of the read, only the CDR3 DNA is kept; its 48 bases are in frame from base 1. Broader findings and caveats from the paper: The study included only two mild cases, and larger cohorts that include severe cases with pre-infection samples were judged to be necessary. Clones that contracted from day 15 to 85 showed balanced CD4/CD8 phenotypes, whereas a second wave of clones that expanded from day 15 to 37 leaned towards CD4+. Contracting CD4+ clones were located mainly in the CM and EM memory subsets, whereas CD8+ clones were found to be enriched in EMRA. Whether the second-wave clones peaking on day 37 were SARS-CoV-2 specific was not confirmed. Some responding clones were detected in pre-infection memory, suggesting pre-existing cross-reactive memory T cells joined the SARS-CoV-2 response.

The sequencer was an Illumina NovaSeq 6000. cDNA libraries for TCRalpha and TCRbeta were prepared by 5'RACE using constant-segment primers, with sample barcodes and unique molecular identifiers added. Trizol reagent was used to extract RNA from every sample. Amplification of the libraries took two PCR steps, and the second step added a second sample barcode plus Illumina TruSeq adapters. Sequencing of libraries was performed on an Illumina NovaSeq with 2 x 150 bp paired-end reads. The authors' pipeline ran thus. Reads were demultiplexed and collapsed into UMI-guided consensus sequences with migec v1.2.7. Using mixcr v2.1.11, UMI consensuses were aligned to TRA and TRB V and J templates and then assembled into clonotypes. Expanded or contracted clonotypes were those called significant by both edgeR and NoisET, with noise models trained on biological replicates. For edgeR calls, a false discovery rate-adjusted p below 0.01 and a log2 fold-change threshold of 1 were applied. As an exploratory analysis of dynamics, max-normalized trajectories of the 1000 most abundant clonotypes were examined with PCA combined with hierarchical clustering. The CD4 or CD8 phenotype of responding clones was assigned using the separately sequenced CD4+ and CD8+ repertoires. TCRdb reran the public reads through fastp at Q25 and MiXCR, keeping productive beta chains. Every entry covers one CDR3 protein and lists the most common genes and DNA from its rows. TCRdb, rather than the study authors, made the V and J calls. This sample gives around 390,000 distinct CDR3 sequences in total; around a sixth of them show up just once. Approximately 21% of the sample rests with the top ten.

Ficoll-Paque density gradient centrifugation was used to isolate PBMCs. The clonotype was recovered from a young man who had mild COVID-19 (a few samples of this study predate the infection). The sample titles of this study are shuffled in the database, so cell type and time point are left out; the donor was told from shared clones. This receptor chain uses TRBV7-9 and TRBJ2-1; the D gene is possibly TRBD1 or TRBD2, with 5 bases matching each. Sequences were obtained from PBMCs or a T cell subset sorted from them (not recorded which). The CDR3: CASRQPGPTAENEQFF. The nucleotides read TGTGCCAGCAGACAACCGGGACCCACTGCGGAGAATGAGCAGTTCTTC.